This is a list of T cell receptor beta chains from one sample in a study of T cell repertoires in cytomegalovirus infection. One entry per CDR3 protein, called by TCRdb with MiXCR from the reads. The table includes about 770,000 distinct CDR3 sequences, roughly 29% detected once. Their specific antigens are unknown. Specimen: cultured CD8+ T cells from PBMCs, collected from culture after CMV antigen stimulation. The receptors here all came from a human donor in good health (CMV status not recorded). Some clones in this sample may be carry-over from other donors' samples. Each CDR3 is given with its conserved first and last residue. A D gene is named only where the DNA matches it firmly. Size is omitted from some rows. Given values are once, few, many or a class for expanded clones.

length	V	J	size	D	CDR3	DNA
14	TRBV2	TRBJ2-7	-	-	CASSVEQSAYEQYF	TGTGCCAGCAGTGTGGAGCAGTCAGCCTACGAGCAGTACTTC
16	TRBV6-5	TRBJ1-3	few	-	CASSYFAGVSGNTIYF	TGTGCCAGCAGTTACTTCGCAGGGGTGTCTGGAAACACCATATATTTT
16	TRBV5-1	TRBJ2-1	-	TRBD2	CASSLIGGGGYNEQFF	TGCGCCAGCAGCTTGATCGGCGGGGGGGGCTACAATGAGCAGTTCTTC
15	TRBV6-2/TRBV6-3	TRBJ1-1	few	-	CASSSSDSLNTEAFF	TGTGCCAGCAGTTCCTCGGACAGTTTGAACACTGAAGCTTTCTTT
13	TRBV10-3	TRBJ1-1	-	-	CAIRTGAGGEAFF	TGTGCCATCCGGACTGGTGCCGGGGGTGAAGCTTTCTTT
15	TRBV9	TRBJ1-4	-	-	CASSVGIQDMGKLFF	TGTGCCAGCAGCGTAGGGATCCAGGATATGGGAAAACTGTTTTTT
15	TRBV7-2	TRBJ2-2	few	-	CASRFGGIDTGELFF	TGTGCCAGCAGGTTCGGCGGGATTGACACCGGGGAGCTGTTTTTT
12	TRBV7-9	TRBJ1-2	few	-	CASNRANYGYTF	TGTGCCAGCAACCGGGCTAACTATGGCTACACCTTC
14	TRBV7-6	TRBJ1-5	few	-	CASSPPGVAQPQHF	TGTGCCAGCAGCCCACCCGGGGTGGCTCAGCCCCAGCATTTT
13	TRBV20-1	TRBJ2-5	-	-	CSARDNVQETQYF	TGCAGTGCTAGAGATAACGTCCAAGAGACCCAGTACTTC
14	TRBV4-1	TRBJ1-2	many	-	CASSQAAANYGYTF	TGCGCCAGCAGCCAAGCGGCGGCGAACTATGGCTACACCTTC
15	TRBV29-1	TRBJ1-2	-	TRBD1	CSVLPREDRVRGYTF	TGCAGCGTGCTTCCGAGGGAAGACAGGGTTAGAGGCTACACCTTC
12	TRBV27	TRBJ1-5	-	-	CASSWGVGPQHF	TGTGCCAGCTCCTGGGGGGTTGGGCCCCAGCATTTT
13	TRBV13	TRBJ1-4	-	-	CASRLGAGWELFF	TGTGCCAGCAGGTTAGGGGCTGGATGGGAACTGTTTTTT
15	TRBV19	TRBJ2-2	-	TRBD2	CASSRGTSVTGELFF	TGTGCCAGTAGTAGAGGGACTAGCGTGACCGGGGAGCTGTTTTTT
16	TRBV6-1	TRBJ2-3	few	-	CASSPRVSSPADTQYF	TGTGCCAGCAGTCCCCGGGTCTCGTCCCCCGCAGATACGCAGTATTTT
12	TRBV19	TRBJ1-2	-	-	CASSIGTGGYTF	TGTGCCAGTAGTATTGGGACTGGAGGCTACACCTTC
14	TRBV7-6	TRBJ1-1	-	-	CASSLEWDNTEAFF	TGTGCCAGCAGCTTAGAATGGGATAACACTGAAGCTTTCTTT
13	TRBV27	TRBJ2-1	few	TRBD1	CASSFLTGSVQFF	TGTGCCAGCAGTTTTTTGACAGGGTCGGTGCAGTTCTTC
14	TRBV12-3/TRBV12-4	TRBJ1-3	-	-	CASSLNRAGNTIYF	TGTGCCAGCAGCCTTAACAGAGCTGGAAACACCATATATTTT
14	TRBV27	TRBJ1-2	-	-	CASALGRTPYGYTF	TGTGCCAGCGCACTGGGCCGAACCCCCTATGGCTACACCTTC
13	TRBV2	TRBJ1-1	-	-	CASPPGVNTEAFF	TGTGCCAGTCCCCCAGGGGTCAACACTGAAGCTTTCTTT
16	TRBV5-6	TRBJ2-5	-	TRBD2	CASSLREAGGQETQYF	TGTGCCAGCAGCTTAAGGGAAGCGGGGGGCCAAGAGACCCAGTACTTC
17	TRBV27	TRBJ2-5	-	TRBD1	CASASVSTGGQQETQYF	TGTGCCAGCGCCTCCGTTTCGACAGGGGGCCAGCAAGAGACCCAGTACTTC
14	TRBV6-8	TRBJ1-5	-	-	CASSYQGGYQPQHF	TGTGCCAGCAGTTACCAAGGGGGGTATCAGCCCCAGCATTTT
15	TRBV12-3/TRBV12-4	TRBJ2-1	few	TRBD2	CASSRGTSGVNEQFF	TGTGCCAGCAGCAGAGGGACTAGCGGGGTTAATGAGCAGTTCTTC
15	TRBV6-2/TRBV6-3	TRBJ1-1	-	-	CASSYPTNAVTEAFF	TGTGCCAGCAGTTACCCCACAAATGCGGTCACTGAAGCTTTCTTT
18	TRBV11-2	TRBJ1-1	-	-	CASSLGRRRTRGWTEAFF	TGTGCCAGCAGCTTGGGACGTCGACGGACCCGGGGATGGACTGAAGCTTTCTTT
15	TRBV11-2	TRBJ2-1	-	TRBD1	CASRFRDRAYNEQFF	TGTGCCAGCAGATTCCGGGACAGGGCCTACAATGAGCAGTTCTTC
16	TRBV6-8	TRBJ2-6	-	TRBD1	CASTGQGASGANVLTF	TGTGCCAGCACCGGACAGGGGGCGTCTGGGGCCAACGTCCTGACTTTC
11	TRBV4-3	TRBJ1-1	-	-	CAGSLNTEAFF	TGCGCCGGCAGTTTGAACACTGAAGCTTTCTTT
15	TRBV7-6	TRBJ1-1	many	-	CASSLVPGKETEAFF	TGTGCCAGCAGCTTAGTCCCAGGGAAGGAGACTGAAGCTTTCTTT
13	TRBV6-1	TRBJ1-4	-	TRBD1	CASQDRGREKLFF	TGTGCCAGCCAGGACAGGGGAAGGGAAAAACTGTTTTTT
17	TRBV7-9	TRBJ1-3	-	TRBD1	CASSPGQVMISGNTIYF	TGTGCCAGCAGCCCCGGACAGGTGATGATCTCTGGAAACACCATATATTTT
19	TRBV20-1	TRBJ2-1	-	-	CSAQRTGLWASGSYNEQFF	TGCAGTGCCCAGAGAACAGGTTTATGGGCCTCTGGCTCCTACAATGAGCAGTTCTTC
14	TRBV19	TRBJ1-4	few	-	CASSKRGANEKLFF	TGTGCCAGTAGTAAGAGAGGGGCTAATGAAAAACTGTTTTTT
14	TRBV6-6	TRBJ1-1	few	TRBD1	CASSWGQGITQAFF	TGTGCCAGCAGTTGGGGACAGGGTATCACCCAAGCTTTCTTT
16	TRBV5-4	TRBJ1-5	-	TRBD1	CASSLGGQLSNQPQHF	TGTGCCAGCAGCTTGGGGGGACAGCTCAGCAATCAGCCCCAGCATTTT
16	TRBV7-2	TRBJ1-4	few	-	CASSLANQVRNEKLFF	TGTGCCAGCAGCTTGGCTAATCAGGTCCGTAATGAAAAACTGTTTTTT
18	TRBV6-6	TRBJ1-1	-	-	CASSYSKVVRGSGTEAFF	TGTGCCAGCAGTTACTCGAAAGTAGTAAGGGGATCTGGCACTGAAGCTTTCTTT
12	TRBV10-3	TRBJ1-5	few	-	CAISSSNQPQHF	TGTGCCATCAGCTCGTCGAATCAGCCCCAGCATTTT
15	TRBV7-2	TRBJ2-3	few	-	CASSLQGWSTDTQYF	TGTGCCAGCAGCTTACAGGGCTGGAGCACAGATACGCAGTATTTT
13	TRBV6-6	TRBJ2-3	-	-	CATERGSGDTQYF	TGTGCCACCGAGAGGGGTTCGGGAGATACGCAGTATTTT
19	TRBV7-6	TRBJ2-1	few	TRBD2	CASSLAPSGGATSYNEQFF	TGTGCTAGCAGCTTAGCCCCCAGCGGGGGGGCCACCTCCTACAATGAGCAGTTCTTC
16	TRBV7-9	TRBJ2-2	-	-	CASSTHRAPNTGELFF	TGTGCCAGCAGCACCCACAGGGCCCCGAACACCGGGGAGCTGTTTTTT
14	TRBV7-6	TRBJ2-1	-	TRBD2	CASSYSGDGNEQFF	TGTGCCAGCAGCTATAGCGGGGATGGTAATGAGCAGTTCTTC
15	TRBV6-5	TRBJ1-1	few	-	CASSSRGAQDTEAFF	TGTGCCAGCAGTTCAAGGGGTGCCCAGGATACTGAAGCTTTCTTT
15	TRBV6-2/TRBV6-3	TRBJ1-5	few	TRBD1	CASRRRGLGNQPQHF	TGTGCCAGCAGACGCAGGGGGCTGGGGAATCAGCCCCAGCATTTT
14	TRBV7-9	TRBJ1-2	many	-	CASSEIQASYGYTF	TGTGCCAGCAGCGAGATACAGGCCTCGTATGGCTACACCTTC